The 27 T cell receptor beta chains below come from one sample, sequenced in a study of STAT5B mutations in CD4+ large granular lymphocyte leukemia. The assay was immunoSEQ multiplex PCR, and TCRdb's table has in-frame clones only and misses some. The sample lists 48,000 or so clones; approximately 70% were seen once. Source material: CD4+ T cells from blood buffy coats. These receptors came from a human donor in good health.

J is TRBJ1-5 and V is TRBV7-8, with 7 bases matching TRBD1. Per the germline V gene, CDR1 is SGHVS and CDR2 is FQNEAQ. Trimming took 2 bases from V and 6 from J; bases not matched to a gene: 10. CDR3 length equals 16 residues. CDR3 nucleotide sequence: TGTGCCAGCAGCTTAATCCCTTGGACAGGCAGTCAGCCCCAGCATTTT. It is translated as CASSLIPWTGSQPQHF.

V gene TRBV5-1 combines with J gene TRBJ1-6; tentative D call: TRBD1 (5 bases). V lost 5 bases and J lost 0, with 15 bases in between. CDR1 is SGHRS and CDR2 is YFSETQ in the germline V gene. The CDR3 has 17 residues. As DNA, the CDR3 is TGCGCCAGCAGTTCCAGGGATCTGGGCTCCTATAATTCACCCCTCCACTTT. Its translation is CASSSRDLGSYNSPLHF.

The chain is built from TRBV2 and TRBJ1-5; TRBD1 agrees at 8 bases. J gave up 5 bases and V 6 bases, and 6 bases lay outside the gene matches. CDR1 and CDR2 from the germline V gene are SNHLY and FYNNEI. The CDR3 extends over 14 amino acids. This chain's CDR3 is CASSENRGDQPQHF. The CDR3 coding sequence is TGTGCCAGCAGCGAAAACAGGGGGGATCAGCCCCAGCATTTT.

This chain uses TRBV18 with TRBJ2-2; D may be TRBD2 (6 bases). The CDR3 is made up of 15 amino acids. CDR1 KGHSH and CDR2 LQKENI come from the germline V gene. Trimming removed 3 bases at V and 5 bases at J, with 13 bases between. CDR3 amino acids: CASSPRDGGTGELFF. Written as DNA, the CDR3 is TGTGCCAGCTCACCTAGGGACGGAGGGACCGGGGAGCTGTTTTTT.

The chain carries TRBV5-1 and TRBJ2-2; D remains unclear. CDR1 is SGHRS and CDR2 is YFSETQ in the germline V gene. The CDR3 is made up of 12 amino acids. The V end lost 6 bases, the J end lost 2 bases, and 5 bases lay between the germline ends. DNA for the CDR3: TGCGCCAGCACCACCAACACCGGGGAGCTGTTTTTT. It yields the protein CASTTNTGELFF.

The gene calls are TRBV18 and TRBJ1-4; D is ambiguous. V lost 8 bases to trimming and J lost 3 bases, with 16 bases between them. This CDR3 is 15 amino acids long. Per germline, CDR1 KGHSH and CDR2 LQKENI. Here the CDR3 reads CASRTGGISNEKLFF. The CDR3 DNA reads TGTGCCAGCCGAACCGGTGGGATCTCTAATGAAAAACTGTTTTTT. Together with reference TRBV18 and TRBJ1-4, the CDR3 gives the full variable domain: NAGVMQNPRHLVRRRGQEARLRCSPMKGHSHVYWYRQLPEEGLKFMVYLQKENIIDESGMPKERFSAEFPKEGPSILRIQQVVRGDSAAYFCASRTGGISNEKLFFGSGTQLSVL.

Only a few counts were recorded for this clone. The V and J genes are TRBV7-9 and TRBJ2-7; TRBD1 aligns across 7 bases. Germline CDR1 is SEHNR and CDR2 is FQNEAQ (reference sequence). This CDR3 has 13 amino acids. The ends lost 5 bases at V and 5 bases at J; junction bases unmatched: 6. The CDR3 sequence is CASSLLQGNEQYF. The DNA for the CDR3 is TGTGCCAGCAGCCTCCTACAGGGGAACGAGCAGTACTTC. Combining the CDR3 with reference TRBV7-9 and TRBJ2-7 gives the whole variable domain DTGVSQNPRHKITKRGQNVTFRCDPISEHNRLYWYRQTLGQGPEFLTYFQNEAQLEKSRLLSDRFSAERPKGSFSTLEIQRTEQGDSAMYLCASSLLQGNEQYFGPGTRLTVT.

The chain carries TRBV6-1 and TRBJ2-7; 11 nucleotides match TRBD2. V shed 3 bases, J shed 2 bases, and the junction held 3 bases outside the gene matches. The CDR3 covers 15 residues. Germline lookup yields CDR1 MNHNS and CDR2 SASEGT. The CDR3 DNA reads as TGTGCCAGCAGTGACTTTAGCGGGGGGGCCTACGAGCAGTACTTC. Translation gives CASSDFSGGAYEQYF.

The rearrangement uses TRBV7-2 and TRBJ1-2; D uncertain. CDR3 length: 13 amino acids. V was pared by 3 bases and J by 8 bases, with 13 bases between. Germline V lookup: CDR1 SGHTA, CDR2 FQGNSA. CDR3 in DNA: TGTGCCAGCAGCTTGGTTACGGGCCAGGGCTACACCTTC. As protein: CASSLVTGQGYTF.

The CDR3 coding sequence is TGTGCCTGGAGTACTGGGACAGCGAAATGGGGCTACACCTTC. The encoded protein is CAWSTGTAKWGYTF. The chain couples TRBV30 to TRBJ1-2; the match to TRBD1 covers 7 bases. V lost 2 bases to trimming and J lost 8 bases; unmatched junction nucleotides: 11. CDR1 and CDR2 from the germline V gene are GTSNPN and SVGIG (reference sequence). The CDR3 sequence is 14 residues long. The variable domain in full, with the rest retrieved from reference TRBV30 and TRBJ1-2, is SQTIHQWPATLVQPVGSPLSLECTVEGTSNPNLYWYRQAAGRGLQLLFYSVGIGQISSEVPQNLSASRPQDRQFILSSKKLLLSDSGFYLCAWSTGTAKWGYTFGSGTRLTVV.

There are a few counts of this clone. The chain recombines TRBV28 with TRBJ1-1; TRBD1 agrees at 8 bases. The CDR3 covers 14 residues. J lost 1 base, V lost 7 bases, and 5 bases had no gene match. Germline V gene lookup returns CDR1 MDHEN and CDR2 SYDVKM. The CDR3 loop is CASIPGGRNTEAFF. CDR3 nucleotide sequence: TGTGCCAGCATTCCAGGGGGCAGGAACACTGAAGCTTTCTTT.

The rearrangement uses TRBV5-1 and TRBJ1-3; D call uncertain. The CDR3 contains 13 residues. Trimming removed 4 bases at V and 2 bases at J, with 7 bases between. CDR1 SGHRS and CDR2 YFSETQ come from the germline V gene. Here the CDR3 reads CASSQRTGNTIYF. The CDR3 DNA reads TGCGCCAGCAGCCAGAGAACTGGAAACACCATATATTTT.

The chain combines TRBV28 with TRBJ1-1; D may be TRBD1 (5 bases). The CDR3 length is 15 residues. The V gene's germline CDR1 is MDHEN and CDR2 SYDVKM. The V and J ends lost 6 bases and 2 bases respectively, with 16 bases between them. The CDR3 loop is CASRSPGRTNTEAFF. DNA for the CDR3: TGTGCCAGCAGGTCCCCCGGACGGACAAACACTGAAGCTTTCTTT.

The V gene is TRBV25-1, the J gene TRBJ2-3; maybe TRBD2 (5 bases). CDR3 length: 13 residues. Germline V lookup: CDR1 MGHDK, CDR2 SYGVNS. Deletions cut 8 bases from V and 1 base from J, with 10 bases between. The CDR3 sequence: CASGGAGTDTQYF. CDR3 DNA: TGTGCCAGCGGCGGAGCGGGCACAGATACGCAGTATTTT. The whole variable domain, filled in from reference TRBV25-1 and TRBJ2-3, reads EADIYQTPRYLVIGTGKKITLECSQTMGHDKMYWYQQDPGMELHLIHYSYGVNSTEKGDLSSESTVSRIRTEHFPLTLESARPSHTSQYLCASGGAGTDTQYFGPGTRLTVL.

The chain is built from TRBV15 and TRBJ2-7; perhaps TRBD1 as D (5 bases). Germline lookup yields CDR1 LNHNV and CDR2 YYDKDF (reference sequence). The V end lost 0 bases, the J end lost 2 bases, and 8 bases lay between the germline ends. The CDR3 is made up of 14 amino acids. Here the CDR3 DNA reads TGTGCCACCAGCAGAGATTTGGGGCCCTACGAGCAGTACTTC. Amino acid sequence: CATSRDLGPYEQYF.

This chain links TRBV14 with TRBJ1-5; D is unclear. This CDR3 region has 13 residues. Germline values: CDR1 SGHDN, CDR2 FVKESK. Trimming shortened V by 3 bases and J by 1 base, and 4 bases separated the two germline ends. This chain's CDR3 is CASSQDSNQPQHF. In nucleotides, the CDR3 is TGTGCCAGCAGCCAGGACAGCAATCAGCCCCAGCATTTT.

This chain links TRBV14 with TRBJ2-4; tentative D call: TRBD2 (5 bases). CDR3 length: 16 residues. Trimming took 0 bases from V and 2 from J, leaving 11 bases between them. Germline V gives CDR1 SGHDN, CDR2 FVKESK. CDR3 nucleotides: TGTGCCAGCAGCCAAGATCCGAGAGGGCCCAAAAACATTCAGTACTTC. It specifies CASSQDPRGPKNIQYF.

V gene TRBV2 combines with J gene TRBJ1-1, with 7 bases fitting TRBD1. Trimming cost V 9 bases and J 8 bases; bases outside gene matches: 6. The CDR3 totals 11 residues. Germline V gene data show CDR1 as SNHLY and CDR2 as FYNNEI. The CDR3 region has the DNA TGTGCCAGGGTCGAGGGGGCGGAAGCTTTCTTT. It translates to CARVEGAEAFF.

The J gene is TRBJ1-4, the V gene TRBV5-3; D is perhaps TRBD1 (5 bases). TRBV5-3 is designated an ORF whose function remains uncertain. V dropped 2 bases and J dropped 4 bases, with 9 bases sitting between them. CDR3 length: 14 amino acids. The CDR3 protein is CARSFRDGNEKLFF. The CDR3 DNA follows: TGTGCCAGAAGCTTCAGGGATGGTAATGAAAAACTGTTTTTT.

The rearrangement uses TRBV7-9 and TRBJ2-3, with unresolved D. Germline values: CDR1 SEHNR, CDR2 FQNEAQ (reference sequence). CDR3 length: 14 residues. V was pared by 4 bases and J by 0 bases, with 8 bases between. The CDR3 region is CASSSLGSTDTQYF. The DNA of the CDR3 is TGTGCCAGCAGCTCCTTGGGGAGCACAGATACGCAGTATTTT. Based on the CDR3 plus reference TRBV7-9 and TRBJ2-3, the full variable domain is DTGVSQNPRHKITKRGQNVTFRCDPISEHNRLYWYRQTLGQGPEFLTYFQNEAQLEKSRLLSDRFSAERPKGSFSTLEIQRTEQGDSAMYLCASSSLGSTDTQYFGPGTRLTVL.

In this sample, this clone turned up a few times. V gene TRBV28 combines with J gene TRBJ1-1; D is unclear. Germline-derived CDR1 and CDR2 are MDHEN and SYDVKM. The germline V and J ends were trimmed by 2 bases and 5 bases, with 15 bases remaining between them. The CDR3 extends over 15 amino acids. This chain's CDR3 is CASSLEGLGRTEAFF. The CDR3, as DNA: TGTGCCAGCAGTTTAGAGGGATTAGGGCGAACTGAAGCTTTCTTT.

The chain employs TRBV6-1 and TRBJ2-7, with D possibly TRBD2 on 5 matching bases. Trimming took 2 bases from V and 6 from J, leaving 11 bases between them. The CDR3 has 13 residues. Germline CDR1 MNHNS, CDR2 SASEGT. CDR3: CASSEWESSEQYF. The CDR3 DNA reads TGTGCCAGCAGTGAATGGGAGTCTAGCGAGCAGTACTTC.

This clone has just one count. The chain carries TRBV6-5 and TRBJ2-1, with 8 bases matching TRBD2. With V trimmed by 6 bases and J by 6 bases, 7 bases remained unmatched. This CDR3 contains 14 residues. Germline lookup yields CDR1 MNHEY and CDR2 SVGAGI. CDR3 sequence: CASRKAGEGNEQFF. In nucleotides, the CDR3 is TGTGCCAGCAGGAAAGCGGGGGAGGGCAATGAGCAGTTCTTC.

This clone was observed a single time. The rearrangement links TRBV27 to TRBJ2-3; the match to TRBD2 covers 13 bases. CDR3 length equals 19 residues. J was trimmed by 4 bases and V by 6 bases; bases with no gene match: 16. Germline values: CDR1 MNHEY, CDR2 SMNVEV (reference sequence). The CDR3 nucleotides are TGTGCCAGCAGGCATCTGATCGGGACTAGCGGGGTTGGGCCAGATACGCAGTATTTT. Its protein is CASRHLIGTSGVGPDTQYF.

This clone was observed a handful of times. The chain uses TRBV10-3 and TRBJ1-5; unclear D gene. The V end lost 3 bases, the J end lost 4 bases, and 10 bases lay between the germline ends. Germline assignment: CDR1 ENHRY and CDR2 SYGVKD. CDR3 length equals 14 residues. The CDR3 spells CAISESEINQPQHF. In nucleotides, the CDR3 is TGTGCCATCAGTGAATCGGAAATAAATCAGCCCCAGCATTTT.

The chain links TRBV18 to TRBJ1-6; D not resolved. Germline CDR1 and CDR2: KGHSH and LQKENI. The CDR3 is made up of 13 amino acids. V lost 2 bases, J lost 7 bases, and 6 bases lay in between. The CDR3 sequence: CASSPSVNSPLHF. The CDR3, as DNA: TGTGCCAGCTCACCATCCGTAAATTCACCCCTCCACTTT.

The rearrangement joins TRBV6-6 to TRBJ1-2; D unresolved. This CDR3 spans 14 amino acids. Germline-derived CDR1 and CDR2 are MNHNY and SVGAGI (reference sequence). Deletions cut 0 bases from V and 3 bases from J, with 8 bases between. The CDR3 sequence: CASSYSGQDYGYTF. The CDR3 nucleotides are TGTGCCAGCAGTTACTCGGGTCAGGACTATGGCTACACCTTC.